The 26 T cell receptor beta chains below were found in one sample sequenced in a study of blood T cell repertoires in COVID-19. This table comes from immunoSEQ multiplex PCR, and its TCRdb copy is limited to in-frame clones, with some not included. The top ten clones hold nearly 20% of a sample with around 220,000 clones, 80% to 85% of them seen once. Sequenced sample: peripheral blood. Receptors were obtained from a man aged 25 to 40 with active or convalescent COVID-19.

CDR3 nucleotides: TGTGCCACAGCCCCGGGACAGGGTACTCAGCCCCAGCATTTT. Amino acid sequence: CATAPGQGTQPQHF. The chain carries TRBV24-1 and TRBJ1-5; 9 bases fit TRBD1. Germline CDR1 and CDR2: KGHDR and SFDVKD. With 10 bases clipped from V and 6 bases from J, the junction kept 9 bases outside the gene matches. This CDR3 region has 14 residues.

The chain carries TRBV10-1 and TRBJ2-3, with D possibly matching TRBD1 (6 bases). The CDR3 is made up of 14 amino acids. Germline V gene lookup returns CDR1 WNHNN and CDR2 SYGVQD (reference sequence). V dropped 6 bases and J dropped 3 bases, with 13 bases sitting between them. In DNA, the CDR3 is TGCGCCAGCAGCGCCGGGACAAAGACAGATACGCAGTATTTT. Its protein is CASSAGTKTDTQYF.

V and J are TRBV7-2 and TRBJ2-3, with D unclear. The ends were cut back, 1 base at V and 0 bases at J, with 5 bases in the middle. Germline CDR1 SGHTA, CDR2 FQGNSA. The CDR3 is 14 amino acids. In DNA, the CDR3 is TGTGCCAGCAGCTTAGGACAAAGCACAGATACGCAGTATTTT. It is translated as CASSLGQSTDTQYF.

With regard to this clone: This same CDR3 is encoded by further DNA sequences in the sample. The rearrangement uses TRBV9 and TRBJ1-1; D not resolved. Germline CDR1 and CDR2: SGDLS and YYNGEE. The CDR3 extends over 14 amino acids. V was pared by 0 bases and J by 2 bases, with 8 bases between. The CDR3 loop is CASSVGSSNTEAFF. The CDR3 coding sequence is TGTGCCAGCAGCGTAGGTAGCTCTAACACTGAAGCTTTCTTT.

The rearrangement uses TRBV7-9 and TRBJ2-5; D might be TRBD1 (6 bases). The CDR3 runs 16 residues. Germline V gives CDR1 SEHNR, CDR2 FQNEAQ (reference sequence). The V and J ends lost 2 bases and 0 bases respectively, with 13 bases between them. The CDR3 region is CASSLLTGPYQETQYF. The CDR3, as DNA: TGTGCCAGCAGCTTATTGACAGGACCATACCAAGAGACCCAGTACTTC.

The CDR3 spells CASSLGPGNYGYTF. The CDR3 coding sequence is TGTGCCAGCAGCTTGGGGCCGGGAAACTATGGCTACACCTTC. V is TRBV5-6 and J is TRBJ1-2; D remains unclear. The CDR3 contains 14 residues. Trimming cost V 0 bases and J 2 bases, with 8 bases left between them. Germline CDR1 SGHDT, CDR2 YYEEEE. The whole variable domain, filled in from reference TRBV5-6 and TRBJ1-2, reads DAGVTQSPTHLIKTRGQQVTLRCSPKSGHDTVSWYQQALGQGPQFIFQYYEEEERQRGNFPDRFSGHQFPNYSSELNVNALLLGDSALYLCASSLGPGNYGYTFGSGTRLTVV.

This clone came up once. This rearrangement joins TRBV15 to TRBJ1-5; 10 nucleotides align to TRBD1. The CDR3 sequence is 15 residues long. The germline V gene encodes CDR1 LNHNV and CDR2 YYDKDF (reference sequence). The J segment lost 11 bases and the V segment lost 1 base, leaving 8 bases of the junction unmatched. CDR3 sequence: CATSRGGTGEVAQHF. Here the CDR3 DNA reads TGTGCCACCAGCAGAGGGGGGACAGGGGAGGTAGCCCAGCATTTT.

In its sample, this clone was seen a few times. The genes are TRBV2 and TRBJ1-5; 10 bases fit TRBD1. V shed 6 bases, J shed 4 bases, and the junction held 6 bases outside the gene matches. Germline V lookup: CDR1 SNHLY, CDR2 FYNNEI. This CDR3 has 15 residues. CDR3 in DNA: TGTGCCAGCAGGAGGGACAGGGGACAAAATCAGCCCCAGCATTTT. It specifies CASRRDRGQNQPQHF.

The chain recombines TRBV5-1 with TRBJ2-5; 10 positions agree with TRBD2. The CDR3 runs to 18 residues. J lost 5 bases, V lost 0 bases, and 13 bases had no gene match. CDR1 is SGHRS, CDR2 YFSETQ, per germline. CDR3: CASSLAGRAGGAAETQYF. Here the CDR3 DNA reads TGCGCCAGCAGCTTGGCCGGGCGAGCGGGAGGGGCTGCGGAGACCCAGTACTTC.

This clone has more than one count but fewer than ten. The chain combines TRBV30 with TRBJ1-1; 9 positions agree with TRBD1. The CDR3 runs to 13 residues. V lost 5 bases to trimming and J lost 1 base; unmatched junction nucleotides: 2. CDR1 GTSNPN and CDR2 SVGIG come from the germline V gene (reference sequence). CDR3 in amino acids: CAWGQGRNTEAFF. The CDR3 DNA follows: TGTGCCTGGGGACAGGGGAGGAACACTGAAGCTTTCTTT.

This chain links TRBV27 with TRBJ2-7; D unresolved. CDR1 is MNHEY and CDR2 is SMNVEV in the germline V gene (reference sequence). Trimming took off 5 bases at V and 2 bases at J, with 13 bases between the two ends. This CDR3 is 14 amino acids long. This CDR3 reads CASSRHSNTYEQYF. As DNA, the CDR3 is TGTGCCAGCAGTCGACACAGCAACACCTACGAGCAGTACTTC.

The V call is TRBV29-1, the J call TRBJ2-5; 12 bases agree with TRBD2. CDR3 length equals 14 residues. Trimming took 8 bases from V and 1 from J; bases not matched to a gene: 5. The germline V gene has CDR1 SQVTM and CDR2 ANQGSEA. Written as DNA, the CDR3 is TGCAGCAGTGGGGGACTAGCGGGCCAAGAGACCCAGTACTTC. This codes for CSSGGLAGQETQYF.

This chain links TRBV2 with TRBJ2-6; D not resolved. This CDR3 spans 13 amino acids. Germline assignment: CDR1 SNHLY and CDR2 FYNNEI. V dropped 7 bases and J dropped 3 bases, with 7 bases sitting between them. CDR3: CASTLVGANVLTF. CDR3 coding DNA: TGTGCCAGCACCCTCGTTGGGGCCAACGTCCTGACTTTC.

The V call is TRBV5-1, the J call TRBJ1-4, with D uncertain. The germline V and J ends were trimmed by 2 bases and 4 bases, with 12 bases remaining between them. The CDR3 has 15 residues. In germline, CDR1 is SGHRS, CDR2 YFSETQ. The DNA of the CDR3 is TGCGCCAGCAGCTTCGGTGGCGGTAGTAATGAAAAACTGTTTTTT. Protein: CASSFGGGSNEKLFF.

V and J are TRBV19 and TRBJ2-1; the match to TRBD2 covers 14 bases. The CDR3 runs to 18 residues. Germline V gene sequence: CDR1 LNHDA, CDR2 SQIVND (reference sequence). Unmatched junction bases numbered 10, after V lost 3 bases and J lost 6 bases. CDR3 region: CASSIITATSGRANEQFF. Written as DNA, the CDR3 is TGTGCCAGTAGTATTATAACCGCGACTAGCGGGAGGGCCAATGAGCAGTTCTTC.

The sample holds one count of this clone. The J gene is TRBJ2-7, the V gene TRBV4-2, with D tentatively TRBD1 (6 bases). This CDR3 contains 15 residues. The germline CDR1 and CDR2 sequences are LGHNA and YNFKEQ. V shed 3 bases and J shed 4 bases, with 16 bases lying between them. CDR3 protein: CASSQTWGQPYEQYF. CDR3 DNA sequence: TGTGCCAGCAGCCAGACATGGGGGCAACCATACGAGCAGTACTTC.

V is TRBV7-2 and J is TRBJ1-5; a possible D gene is TRBD1 (5 bases). Germline V gene sequence: CDR1 SGHTA, CDR2 FQGNSA. V lost 5 bases to trimming and J lost 4 bases, with 9 bases between them. The CDR3 runs 13 residues. The DNA for the CDR3 is TGTGCCAGCAGCGCCAACAGGAATCAGCCCCAGCATTTT. This gives the protein CASSANRNQPQHF.

V gene TRBV5-1 combines with J gene TRBJ2-3; the match to TRBD2 covers 15 bases. The ends lost 4 bases at V and 4 bases at J; junction bases unmatched: 7. The CDR3 is made up of 17 amino acids. Germline CDR1 reads SGHRS; CDR2 reads YFSETQ. The CDR3, as DNA: TGCGCCAGCAGCGCGGCCGGGACTAGCGGGAGGTCAGATACGCAGTATTTT. Translation: CASSAAGTSGRSDTQYF.

This rearrangement joins TRBV18 to TRBJ2-7; D perhaps matches TRBD1 (5 bases). The V gene's germline CDR1 is KGHSH and CDR2 LQKENI. V lost 4 bases to trimming and J lost 5 bases, with 6 bases between them. CDR3 length: 11 residues. The CDR3 sequence is CASSRRDEQYF. CDR3 coding DNA: TGTGCCAGCTCACGCAGGGACGAGCAGTACTTC.

The J gene is TRBJ1-4, the V gene TRBV9; 7 bases map to TRBD1. Germline V CDR1 and CDR2: SGDLS, YYNGEE. CDR3 length: 17 amino acids. Trimming at V came to 4 bases and at J to 0 bases, leaving 9 bases not matched to a gene. The CDR3 protein is CASSPQGEGTTNEKLFF. The CDR3 bases are TGTGCCAGCAGCCCCCAGGGGGAAGGGACAACTAATGAAAAACTGTTTTTT.

The rearrangement joins TRBV12-3 or TRBV12-4 to TRBJ1-1; the D is unclear. The CDR3 runs 11 residues. Trimming shortened V by 3 bases and J by 12 bases, and 11 bases separated the two germline ends. The CDR3 DNA sequence: TGTGCCAGCAGTTTTTGGCCCAAGACTTTCTTT. Amino acids: CASSFWPKTFF.

The chain is built from TRBV7-8 and TRBJ2-3, with 10 bases that match TRBD2. Trimming cost V 3 bases and J 3 bases; bases outside gene matches: 18. Germline V gene lookup returns CDR1 SGHVS and CDR2 FQNEAQ. The CDR3 covers 20 residues. CDR3 region: CASSFPLSLSGRPATDTQYF. As DNA, the CDR3 is TGTGCCAGCAGCTTCCCTCTCTCCCTTAGCGGGAGGCCGGCGACAGATACGCAGTATTTT.

The chain recombines TRBV2 with TRBJ1-1; D not resolved. The germline V gene has CDR1 SNHLY and CDR2 FYNNEI. Trimming stripped 4 bases from V and 4 bases from J, with 7 bases between. The CDR3 length is 12 residues. The CDR3 DNA reads as TGTGCCAGCAGTGTTCGGGGCACTGAAGCTTTCTTT. It yields the protein CASSVRGTEAFF.

The J gene is TRBJ2-3, the V gene TRBV27; TRBD2 is a possible D gene (6 bases). CDR1 and CDR2 (germline): MNHEY, SMNVEV (reference sequence). CDR3 length: 14 residues. V was clipped by 10 bases and J by 4 bases, with 18 bases between them. The CDR3 here is CATGGASKADTQYF. The CDR3 nucleotides are TGTGCCACAGGAGGGGCTTCCAAGGCAGATACGCAGTATTTT.

V is TRBV6-1 and J is TRBJ1-6; 9 nucleotides agree with TRBD1. J gave up 7 bases and V 4 bases, and 8 bases lay outside the gene matches. Germline CDR1 MNHNS, CDR2 SASEGT. CDR3 length: 16 residues. The CDR3 sequence: CASSADGQGINSPLHF. The CDR3, as DNA: TGTGCCAGCAGTGCGGACGGACAGGGGATAAATTCACCCCTCCACTTT.

The chain has TRBV2 and TRBJ1-1; possibly TRBD1 for D (5 bases). CDR3 size: 13 residues. Per germline, CDR1 SNHLY and CDR2 FYNNEI. Trimming removed 3 bases at V and 9 bases at J, with 14 bases between. This chain's CDR3 is CASSDLGQGKAFF. The CDR3 region has the DNA TGTGCCAGCAGTGATCTCGGGCAGGGTAAAGCTTTCTTT.